These 21 T cell receptor beta chains were all obtained from the same sample, sequenced in a study of blood T cells in healthy people across ages. With a J-beta primer mix and a sample-barcoded 5' primer, a second PCR ran roughly 6 to 12 cycles. TCRdb re-called the 5' RACE reads through MiXCR, storing one row per CDR3 protein. The table has roughly 730,000 distinct CDR3 sequences, roughly three fifths seen once. Sequenced sample: blood. The receptors derive from a man aged 35 to 55 in good health.

The chain has TRBV15 and TRBJ1-5; D ambiguous. The germline V and J ends were trimmed by 5 bases and 5 bases, with 7 bases remaining between them. CDR1 is LNHNV and CDR2 is YYDKDF in the germline V gene (reference sequence). The CDR3 is 12 residues long. CDR3 region: CATSGEDQPQHF. CDR3 DNA: TGTGCCACCAGCGGCGAAGATCAGCCCCAGCATTTT. Filled out from reference TRBV15 and TRBJ1-5, the complete variable domain reads DAMVIQNPRYQVTQFGKPVTLSCSQTLNHNVMYWYQQKSSQAPKLLFHYYDKDFNNEADTPDNFQSRRPNTSFCFLDIRSPGLGDTAMYLCATSGEDQPQHFGDGTRLSIL.

The chain is built from TRBV6-5 and TRBJ1-6, with D possibly matching TRBD1 (6 bases). V lost 6 bases, J lost 7 bases, and 16 bases lay in between. The CDR3 runs 15 residues. Germline V CDR1 and CDR2: MNHEY, SVGAGI. CDR3 sequence: CASRTTGAGNSPLHF. Here the CDR3 DNA reads TGTGCCAGCAGGACGACAGGCGCTGGGAATTCACCCCTCCACTTT.

The chain couples TRBV28 to TRBJ2-1; TRBD1 agrees at 12 bases. V trimming: 2 bases; J trimming: 8 bases; junction bases outside the gene matches: 7. The CDR3 is 16 amino acids. Germline CDR1 and CDR2: MDHEN and SYDVKM. The CDR3 spells CASSLGGDRGRDEQFF. CDR3 DNA sequence: TGTGCCAGCAGTTTAGGGGGGGACAGGGGGCGTGATGAGCAGTTCTTC.

As regards this clonotype: A junction boundary mismatches the germline segment, possibly from a read error. This chain links TRBV7-2 with TRBJ2-5; tentatively, D is TRBD2 (6 bases). This CDR3 comprises 16 residues. The germline CDR1 and CDR2 sequences are SGHTA and FQGNSA. The DNA for the CDR3 is TGTGCCAGCAGCCCGGGAGTTTGGGGGTACCAAGGGACCCAGTACTTC. Amino acid sequence: CASSPGVWGYQGTQYF.

On this clonotype: At one end the junction does not follow the germline gene, possibly because of a read error. The chain couples TRBV7-3 to TRBJ2-1, with 9 positions matching TRBD2. Germline V gene data show CDR1 as SGHTA and CDR2 as FQGTGA. The CDR3 loop spans 15 amino acids. The CDR3 DNA is TGTGCCAGCAGCCCCAGCGGGAGGCGGGACAAGGAGCAGTTCTTC. Its translation: CASSPSGRRDKEQFF.

The chain combines TRBV5-6 with TRBJ2-3; D is unclear. Trimming stripped 0 bases from V and 3 bases from J, with 11 bases between. CDR1 and CDR2 from the germline V gene are SGHDT and YYEEEE. The CDR3 runs to 15 residues. This CDR3 reads CASSLGRRRTDTQYF. For the CDR3, the DNA is TGTGCCAGCAGCTTGGGTCGGCGGCGGACAGATACGCAGTATTTT.

The chain employs TRBV7-6 and TRBJ2-2; TRBD1 matches at 9 bases. Germline CDR1 reads SGHVS; CDR2 reads FNYEAQ. The CDR3 is 16 residues long. Germline trimming cut 7 bases from V and 2 bases from J; bases unmatched to any gene: 8. The CDR3 sequence is CASNEPGQGNTGELFF. As DNA, the CDR3 is TGTGCCAGCAACGAACCGGGACAGGGTAACACCGGGGAGCTGTTTTTT.

On this clonotype itself: At one of its ends the junction is not consistent with the germline gene, which may arise from a read error. The rearrangement uses TRBV7-7 and TRBJ2-4, with unresolved D. TRBJ2-5 matches the DNA end more closely, so the J call is doubtful. Germline loops: CDR1 SSHAT, CDR2 FNYEAQ (reference sequence). The CDR3 loop spans 13 amino acids. For the CDR3, the DNA is TGTGCTAGCAGTAAGAACAGTGCGGAGACCCAGTACTTC. Translation gives CASSKNSAETQYF.

This chain joins TRBV5-6 and TRBJ1-2; tentatively, D is TRBD1 (5 bases). The CDR3 is 18 residues long. From germline, CDR1 is SGHDT and CDR2 YYEEEE. V lost 3 bases, J lost 5 bases, and 26 bases lay in between. DNA for the CDR3: TGTGCCAGCAGCTCCTTTGTAGACAGACCGGATTTAGGTTATGGCTACACCTTC. This encodes CASSSFVDRPDLGYGYTF.

The rearrangement joins TRBV4-1 to TRBJ2-7; the match to TRBD1 covers 11 bases. V trimming: 7 bases; J trimming: 5 bases; junction bases outside the gene matches: 10. The CDR3 extends over 15 amino acids. Germline V gene data show CDR1 as MGHRA and CDR2 as YSYEKL. CDR3 residues: CASTTSGTGGDEQYF. For the CDR3, the DNA is TGCGCCAGCACGACATCCGGGACAGGGGGTGACGAGCAGTACTTC.

The chain carries TRBV9 and TRBJ1-2; D is unclear. Germline V CDR1 and CDR2: SGDLS, YYNGEE. Trimming pared 4 bases from V and 8 bases from J, leaving 21 bases between. CDR3 size: 15 residues. The CDR3 DNA follows: TGTGCCAGCAGCACACTATCCCGGATACTACGGGGCTACACCTTC. It codes for CASSTLSRILRGYTF.

V usage is TRBV28 and J usage is TRBJ1-2; D unclear. V was pared by 6 bases and J by 4 bases, with 15 bases between. Germline assignment: CDR1 MDHEN and CDR2 SYDVKM. This CDR3 has 14 amino acids. The CDR3 nucleotides read TGTGCCAGCAGACCATCAACTCGGACCTATGGCTACACCTTC. It is translated as CASRPSTRTYGYTF.

The table lists this clonotype with a few counts. This chain links TRBV6-2 or TRBV6-3 with TRBJ2-1; 7 nucleotides match TRBD2. This CDR3 has 14 residues. CDR1 and CDR2 from the germline V gene are MNHEY and SVGEGT. J gave up 5 bases and V 6 bases, and 7 bases lay outside the gene matches. CDR3 bases: TGTGCCAGCAGGGAGAGCGGGGTAAACAATGAGCAGTTCTTC. This sequence encodes CASRESGVNNEQFF.

The V call is TRBV4-2, the J call TRBJ1-1; maybe TRBD1 (5 bases). This CDR3 has 15 amino acids. Germline V gene data show CDR1 as LGHNA and CDR2 as YNFKEQ. Trimming took off 2 bases at V and 2 bases at J, with 12 bases between the two ends. CDR3 sequence reads: CASSQRGWDNTEAFF. The CDR3 nucleotides are TGTGCCAGCAGCCAACGGGGATGGGACAACACTGAAGCTTTCTTT.

For this clonotype: The junction departs from the called germline gene at one end, perhaps through a read error. The CDR3 is CASGLWHEQFF. The CDR3 DNA reads TGTGCCAGCGGTTTATGGCATGAGCAGTTCTTC. The V gene is TRBV28, the J gene TRBJ2-1; D is unresolved. Germline V gives CDR1 MDHEN, CDR2 SYDVKM. The CDR3 is made up of 11 amino acids.

This clonotype was recorded a few times. This chain connects TRBV4-1 to TRBJ2-5, with D possibly being TRBD2 (6 bases). This CDR3 spans 13 amino acids. Looked up from germline, CDR1 is MGHRA and CDR2 is YSYEKL. The V end lost 1 base, the J end lost 11 bases, and 14 bases lay between the germline ends. CDR3 residues: CASSQAATGEQYF. As DNA, the CDR3 is TGCGCCAGCAGCCAAGCTGCCACGGGGGAGCAGTACTTC.

The sample holds a few counts of this clonotype. The chain combines TRBV29-1 with TRBJ1-2, with TRBD1 matching 8 bases. Germline lookup yields CDR1 SQVTM and CDR2 ANQGSEA. The length of the CDR3 is 14 residues. With 7 bases clipped from V and 4 bases from J, the junction kept 11 bases outside the gene matches. CDR3 nucleotides: TGCAGCGCCCCGCGACAGGGGAAGGGCTATGGCTACACCTTC. Its translation is CSAPRQGKGYGYTF.

This clonotype was counted between two and nine times. This rearrangement joins TRBV24-1 to TRBJ2-4, with D unclear. The closer fit of TRBJ2-5 to the DNA end suggests the J call may be wrong. Germline V gene sequence: CDR1 KGHDR, CDR2 SFDVKD. The CDR3 runs 14 residues. CDR3 amino acids: CATSDLPLGETQYF. For the CDR3, the DNA is TGTGCCACCAGTGATTTGCCCTTGGGGGAGACCCAGTACTTC.

The chain employs TRBV12-3 or TRBV12-4 and TRBJ2-1, with a weak D call TRBD2 (6 bases). The germline V and J ends were trimmed by 6 bases and 3 bases, with 15 bases remaining between them. This CDR3 has 15 amino acids. This CDR3 is CASSPRAGSYNEQFF. The CDR3 coding sequence is TGTGCCAGCAGCCCAAGGGCGGGAAGCTACAATGAGCAGTTCTTC.

This chain joins TRBV2 and TRBJ2-5; D perhaps matches TRBD1 (7 bases). The length of the CDR3 is 12 residues. The germline V and J ends were trimmed by 10 bases and 4 bases, with 13 bases remaining between them. The germline V gene encodes CDR1 SNHLY and CDR2 FYNNEI. The CDR3 loop is CATYRGGETQYF. CDR3 DNA sequence: TGTGCCACCTACAGGGGAGGAGAGACCCAGTACTTC. The entire variable domain, with the rest obtained from reference TRBV2 and TRBJ2-5, is as follows: EPEVTQTPSHQVTQMGQEVILRCVPISNHLYFYWYRQILGQKVEFLVSFYNNEISEKSEIFDDQFSVERPDGSNFTLKIRSTKLEDSAMYFCATYRGGETQYFGPGTRLLVL.

The chain has TRBV18 and TRBJ2-5, with TRBD2 identical over 8 bases. The CDR3 consists of 13 residues. V was clipped by 3 bases and J by 11 bases; unmatched bases: 8. Germline values: CDR1 KGHSH, CDR2 LQKENI. In DNA, the CDR3 is TGTGCCAGCTCACCGACTAGCGACAATGAGCAGTACTTC. Encoded protein: CASSPTSDNEQYF.